This entry concerns a single T cell receptor beta chain. As yet, its antigen is unknown. This specimen comes from a study of radiation and T cells in renal cell carcinoma. Study findings and constraints: Compared with controls, irradiated tumors showed greater TCR clonality. Top tumor clonotypes rose in blood 2 weeks post-radiation, then contracted.

Deletions cut 3 bases from V and 1 base from J, with 9 bases between. The CDR3 runs to 14 residues. Germline V gene lookup returns CDR1 GTSNPN and CDR2 SVGIG (reference sequence). Sample treatment: 15 Gy SBRT to primary tumor, nephrectomy 4 weeks later. Nephrectomy followed 15 Gy stereotactic body radiation by 4 weeks. The patient's renal cell carcinoma had clear cell pathology. Method: immunoSEQ multiplex PCR; TCRdb's copy keeps in-frame clones and lacks some. The sample lists 4,700 or so clones, approximately 60% seen once, with 45% to 55% in the top ten. J is TRBJ1-4 and V is TRBV30; D uncertain. Here the sequenced sample was tumor tissue, taken from a patient whose treatment included radiotherapy and nephrectomy. The TCR originated in a man between 60 and 75 years old with renal cell carcinoma. This CDR3 is CAWSRGGTNEKLFF. In nucleotides, the CDR3 is TGTGCCTGGAGCCGAGGAGGAACTAATGAAAAACTGTTTTTT. Complete variable domain (other parts from reference TRBV30 and TRBJ1-4): SQTIHQWPATLVQPVGSPLSLECTVEGTSNPNLYWYRQAAGRGLQLLFYSVGIGQISSEVPQNLSASRPQDRQFILSSKKLLLSDSGFYLCAWSRGGTNEKLFFGSGTQLSVL.